A single sample gave rise to the 4 T cell receptor beta chains below, sequenced in a study of cytomegalovirus exposure and HLA in healthy donors. The PCR used 60 Vbeta and 13 Jbeta primers. TCRdb's copy holds only in-frame clones and misses some; the assay was immunoSEQ multiplex PCR. The sample includes 120,000 to 150,000 clones, around 84% of them seen just once. Sequenced sample: PBMCs. The receptors derive from a boy aged 2-15 years in good health and CMV-seronegative.

The genes are TRBV28 and TRBJ2-5; D is possibly TRBD1 (6 bases). Trimming shortened V by 5 bases and J by 4 bases, and 14 bases separated the two germline ends. Germline V gene sequence: CDR1 MDHEN, CDR2 SYDVKM. The CDR3 has 14 amino acids. As DNA, the CDR3 is TGTGCCAGCAGTCTTCTACAGGGTATAGAGACCCAGTACTTC. It specifies CASSLLQGIETQYF.

This chain joins TRBV7-6 and TRBJ2-1, with 7 bases fitting TRBD1. Germline loops: CDR1 SGHVS, CDR2 FNYEAQ. The CDR3 totals 15 residues. V lost 4 bases and J lost 8; bases outside the gene matches: 11. For the CDR3, the DNA is TGTGCCAGCAGCTCGACAGGGCTTTATACGGATGAGCAGTTCTTC. It yields the protein CASSSTGLYTDEQFF.

A note on this clone: The junction does not match germline at one end; this may be a read error. The gene calls are TRBV19 and TRBJ2-7; D perhaps matches TRBD2 (6 bases). The CDR3 consists of 11 residues. The germline V gene has CDR1 LNHDA and CDR2 SQIVND (reference sequence). The CDR3, as DNA: TGTGCCAGTAGTGGGGACTCGAGATGGGACTTC. It encodes CASSGDSRWDF.

This clone appeared once. The chain uses TRBV5-6 and TRBJ1-2, with a weak D call TRBD1 (5 bases). This CDR3 is built from 13 residues. CDR1 and CDR2 (germline): SGHDT, YYEEEE. The V and J ends lost 0 bases and 8 bases respectively, with 11 bases between them. The CDR3 here is CASSLEGLKGYTF. For the CDR3, the DNA is TGTGCCAGCAGCTTGGAGGGGTTGAAGGGCTACACCTTC.